Each of the 28 T cell receptor beta chains below was sequenced from the same sample in a study of shared clonotypes between healthy human individuals. Using immunoSEQ multiplex PCR, the repertoire was profiled, and TCRdb retains in-frame clones only, with some absent. Of some 1,900,000 clones listed, approximately 94% are singletons. The naive CD8 subset, CD45RO-negative cells positively selected for CCR7, excluded terminally differentiated effector memory CD45RA+ cells. The sequenced material came from naive CD8+ T cells sorted from blood. Receptors were obtained from a man between 18 and 29 years old in good health.

The chain uses TRBV7-2 and TRBJ2-5; the D is unclear. V was pared by 6 bases and J by 5 bases, with 7 bases between. The CDR3 consists of 11 residues. CDR1 is SGHTA and CDR2 is FQGNSA in the germline V gene. The CDR3 is CASRLLETQYF. CDR3 nucleotides: TGTGCCAGCAGATTATTGGAGACCCAGTACTTC.

The CDR3 DNA reads as TGTGCCAGCTCAACGGGACAGGGGGGAAGCTCCTACGAGCAGTACTTC. Translation gives CASSTGQGGSSYEQYF. The rearrangement links TRBV18 to TRBJ2-7, with 11 bases identical to TRBD1. CDR3 length equals 16 residues. The junction had 6 bases not matched to a gene; V was cut back by 5 bases and J by 0 bases. Germline V CDR1 and CDR2: KGHSH, LQKENI.

The chain is built from TRBV9 and TRBJ2-1; TRBD2 agrees at 9 bases. After removal of 0 bases from V and 6 bases from J, the junction contained 10 bases not matched to a gene. Germline loops: CDR1 SGDLS, CDR2 YYNGEE. The CDR3 is 17 residues long. The CDR3 DNA follows: TGTGCCAGCAGCGTAGGGAGCGGGAGGACCCTCGGCAATGAGCAGTTCTTC. It specifies CASSVGSGRTLGNEQFF.

The chain links TRBV6-6 to TRBJ2-7, with 7 nucleotides matching TRBD2. Germline-derived CDR1 and CDR2 are MNHNY and SVGAGI (reference sequence). With V trimmed by 6 bases and J by 6 bases, 2 bases remained unmatched. The CDR3 consists of 11 residues. CDR3 in amino acids: CASRRGVEQYF. The CDR3 DNA reads TGTGCCAGCAGACGGGGGGTCGAGCAGTACTTC.

The chain combines TRBV9 with TRBJ2-1; TRBD2 might be the D (5 bases). Looked up from germline, CDR1 is SGDLS and CDR2 is YYNGEE. The CDR3 has 13 residues. The CDR3 protein is CASNGGDYNEQFF. DNA of the CDR3: TGTGCGAGTAACGGAGGAGATTACAATGAGCAGTTCTTC.

The rearrangement links TRBV28 to TRBJ2-7; D may correspond to TRBD1 or TRBD2 (5 bases each). Trimming took off 1 base at V and 3 bases at J, with 13 bases between the two ends. Looked up from germline, CDR1 is MDHEN and CDR2 is SYDVKM. The CDR3 has 15 amino acids. The CDR3 region has the DNA TGTGCCAGCAGTTTATTTGGGGACCAACACTACGAGCAGTACTTC. Translated: CASSLFGDQHYEQYF.

The V and J genes are TRBV25-1 and TRBJ1-1, with D uncertain. The CDR3 is made up of 12 amino acids. V shed 1 base and J shed 6 bases, with 6 bases lying between them. The germline V gene has CDR1 MGHDK and CDR2 SYGVNS. The DNA for the CDR3 is TGTGCCAGCAGTGAATGGGGTGCTGAAGCTTTCTTT. Translating gives CASSEWGAEAFF.

The gene calls are TRBV29-1 and TRBJ2-1, with TRBD2 identical over 13 bases. The germline CDR1 and CDR2 sequences are SQVTM and ANQGSEA. V lost 7 bases and J lost 5; bases outside the gene matches: 8. The CDR3 spans 15 residues. The CDR3 bases are TGCAGCGATCGGACTAGCGGGAGCGCGGACAATGAGCAGTTCTTC. This gives the protein CSDRTSGSADNEQFF.

About this clone: Sequence at one end of the junction differs from germline and may be a read error. The CDR3 DNA reads as TGTGCCAGCAGTTTGGGGCAGGATCCAGACTTC. It is translated as CASSLGQDPDF. V usage is TRBV28 and J usage is TRBJ1-2, with D maybe TRBD1 (5 bases). CDR3 length: 11 amino acids. Germline V CDR1 and CDR2: MDHEN, SYDVKM.

J is TRBJ1-4 and V is TRBV15, with TRBD1 matching over 8 bases. With V trimmed by 1 base and J by 0 bases, 13 bases remained unmatched. Germline V CDR1 and CDR2: LNHNV, YYDKDF (reference sequence). This CDR3 comprises 20 residues. The CDR3 DNA follows: TGTGCCACCAGCAGAGGATTACTGCCGGGACAGGTTGCAACTAATGAAAAACTGTTTTTT. Its protein is CATSRGLLPGQVATNEKLFF.

The V gene is TRBV2, the J gene TRBJ2-1; 11 nucleotides match TRBD2. Looked up from germline, CDR1 is SNHLY and CDR2 is FYNNEI. The CDR3 runs 15 residues. Trimming removed 7 bases from V and 7 bases from J; junction bases left unmatched: 9. The CDR3 DNA sequence: TGTGCCAGCAAGCAACTAGCGGGAGTTTGGAATGAGCAGTTCTTC. Translation gives CASKQLAGVWNEQFF. Supplemented by reference TRBV2 and TRBJ2-1, the full variable domain reads EPEVTQTPSHQVTQMGQEVILRCVPISNHLYFYWYRQILGQKVEFLVSFYNNEISEKSEIFDDQFSVERPDGSNFTLKIRSTKLEDSAMYFCASKQLAGVWNEQFFGPGTRLTVL.

This chain connects TRBV10-1 to TRBJ2-1, with D possibly being TRBD1 or TRBD2 (5 bases each). V lost 0 bases and J 7 bases, leaving 16 bases between the germline ends. Germline V CDR1 and CDR2: WNHNN, SYGVQD (reference sequence). The CDR3 is 16 residues long. CDR3 sequence: CASSESGTLLKNEQFF. Here the CDR3 DNA reads TGCGCCAGCAGTGAGTCCGGGACCCTCCTAAAGAATGAGCAGTTCTTC.

A note on this clone: The sample contains more than one DNA sequence encoding this CDR3. This chain connects TRBV11-2 to TRBJ2-7; a weak D match, TRBD2 (5 bases). Germline loops: CDR1 SGHAT, CDR2 FQNNGV. The CDR3 length is 15 residues. Trimming cost V 1 base and J 2 bases, with 12 bases left between them. CDR3 in DNA: TGTGCCAGCAGCTTAGGTGCTAGCCGGACCTACGAGCAGTACTTC. This encodes CASSLGASRTYEQYF.

This clone was picked up one time. This sequence joins TRBV6-6 and TRBJ2-1, with TRBD2 matching 11 bases. V shed 5 bases, J shed 3 bases, and the junction held 6 bases outside the gene matches. The CDR3 runs 16 residues. CDR1 is MNHNY, CDR2 SVGAGI, per germline (reference sequence). CDR3 residues: CASSTFSGRGYNEQFF. The CDR3 DNA follows: TGTGCCAGCAGTACCTTTAGCGGGAGGGGCTACAATGAGCAGTTCTTC.

This clone was observed once. The chain joins TRBV9 to TRBJ2-7, with TRBD1 matching over 9 bases. Germline CDR1 SGDLS, CDR2 YYNGEE. J was trimmed by 7 bases and V by 1 base; bases with no gene match: 9. The CDR3 runs to 15 residues. This chain's CDR3 is CASSVQGTGQGEQYF. For the CDR3, the DNA is TGTGCCAGCAGCGTACAAGGGACAGGGCAAGGGGAGCAGTACTTC. The entire variable domain, with the rest obtained from reference TRBV9 and TRBJ2-7, is as follows: DSGVTQTPKHLITATGQRVTLRCSPRSGDLSVYWYQQSLDQGLQFLIQYYNGEERAKGNILERFSAQQFPDLHSELNLSSLELGDSALYFCASSVQGTGQGEQYFGPGTRLTVT.

This clone was detected once. The V gene is TRBV28, the J gene TRBJ1-3; the D gene is possibly TRBD1 (5 bases). There are 16 residues in the CDR3. Between the trimmed V and J ends, which lost 3 bases and 3 bases, there was a span of 15 bases. The germline gives CDR1 MDHEN, CDR2 SYDVKM. CDR3 DNA: TGTGCCAGCAGTTTTATATTAAGGGGTCTTGGAAACACCATATATTTT. Its translation is CASSFILRGLGNTIYF.

V usage is TRBV4-1 and J usage is TRBJ2-1, with TRBD2 matching 11 bases. The CDR3 runs 16 residues. Germline V gene lookup returns CDR1 MGHRA and CDR2 YSYEKL. Germline trimming cut 0 bases from V and 2 bases from J; bases unmatched to any gene: 0. The CDR3 bases are TGCGCCAGCAGCCAAGAACTAGCGGGGGCCTACAATGAGCAGTTCTTC. Translation: CASSQELAGAYNEQFF.

Concerning this clone itself: Other DNA sequences of this sample code for an identical CDR3. V gene TRBV27 combines with J gene TRBJ2-7; possibly TRBD2 for D (6 bases). Germline CDR1 and CDR2: MNHEY and SMNVEV (reference sequence). The CDR3 contains 16 residues. V was cut by 0 bases and J by 1 base, with 13 bases left in between. CDR3 residues: CASSLSPGVGSYEQYF. DNA for the CDR3: TGTGCCAGCAGTTTATCTCCGGGGGTGGGGTCCTACGAGCAGTACTTC.

This chain joins TRBV6-1 and TRBJ2-1; D may be TRBD2 (6 bases). The CDR3 covers 15 residues. The V end was cut by 6 bases, the J end by 5 bases, with 17 bases between. CDR1 MNHNS and CDR2 SASEGT come from the germline V gene. The CDR3 here is CASSKFRGYDNEQFF. The CDR3 bases are TGTGCCAGCAGCAAGTTTCGGGGGTATGACAATGAGCAGTTCTTC.

This clone was recorded once. The J gene is TRBJ2-7, the V gene TRBV28; 8 bases match TRBD1. The CDR3 is 16 residues long. Trimming took 2 bases from V and 4 from J; bases not matched to a gene: 10. Germline V gene data show CDR1 as MDHEN and CDR2 as SYDVKM. Written as DNA, the CDR3 is TGTGCCAGCAGTTTAGCCCCCCGACAGGGGAGGTACGAGCAGTACTTC. This gives the protein CASSLAPRQGRYEQYF. Using reference TRBV28 and TRBJ2-7 for the parts outside the CDR3, the full variable domain is DVKVTQSSRYLVKRTGEKVFLECVQDMDHENMFWYRQDPGLGLRLIYFSYDVKMKEKGDIPEGYSVSREKKERFSLILESASTNQTSMYLCASSLAPRQGRYEQYFGPGTRLTVT.

The J gene is TRBJ1-5, the V gene TRBV28; D is perhaps TRBD1 (5 bases). Germline values: CDR1 MDHEN, CDR2 SYDVKM. The V end was cut by 6 bases, the J end by 6 bases, with 21 bases between. The CDR3 has 16 amino acids. The CDR3 protein is CASRLLQPAGPQPQHF. The DNA of the CDR3 is TGTGCCAGCAGGTTACTGCAACCGGCGGGGCCTCAGCCCCAGCATTTT.

The chain combines TRBV2 with TRBJ2-3, with TRBD2 matching over 8 bases. Germline V gives CDR1 SNHLY, CDR2 FYNNEI. Trimming at V came to 7 bases and at J to 1 base, leaving 10 bases not matched to a gene. The CDR3 sequence is 16 residues long. The CDR3 loop is CASIMSREGGTDTQYF. DNA of the CDR3: TGTGCCAGCATTATGAGCCGGGAGGGGGGCACAGATACGCAGTATTTT.

The genes are TRBV2 and TRBJ2-5; 10 bases line up with TRBD2. The CDR3 runs to 16 residues. Germline V gene data show CDR1 as SNHLY and CDR2 as FYNNEI. V was clipped by 3 bases and J by 4 bases; unmatched bases: 8. The CDR3 protein is CASSDPSGGEGETQYF. CDR3 DNA sequence: TGTGCCAGCAGTGATCCCAGCGGGGGGGAGGGAGAGACCCAGTACTTC. Looking up the rest from reference TRBV2 and TRBJ2-5 gives the full variable domain: EPEVTQTPSHQVTQMGQEVILRCVPISNHLYFYWYRQILGQKVEFLVSFYNNEISEKSEIFDDQFSVERPDGSNFTLKIRSTKLEDSAMYFCASSDPSGGEGETQYFGPGTRLLVL.

The chain combines TRBV6-1 with TRBJ2-7, with D maybe TRBD2 (6 bases). The CDR3 contains 16 residues. Germline-derived CDR1 and CDR2 are MNHNS and SASEGT. With 0 bases removed from V and 3 bases from J, the gap between germline ends came to 15 bases. The DNA of the CDR3 is TGTGCCAGCAGTGAAGCGGCGGTAGCGGAGTTCTACGAGCAGTACTTC. This encodes CASSEAAVAEFYEQYF.

DNA for the CDR3: TGTGCCAGCCGACAGGGGAACTATGGCTACACCTTC. It translates to CASRQGNYGYTF. The chain employs TRBV19 and TRBJ1-2, with 8 nucleotides matching TRBD1. Germline assignment: CDR1 LNHDA and CDR2 SQIVND (reference sequence). The CDR3 loop spans 12 amino acids. J lost 2 bases, V lost 9 bases, and 2 bases had no gene match.

On this clone: This same CDR3 is encoded by further DNA sequences in the sample. The chain employs TRBV6-5 and TRBJ2-1; no definite D call. The germline CDR1 and CDR2 sequences are MNHEY and SVGAGI. The germline V and J ends were trimmed by 2 bases and 0 bases, with 8 bases remaining between them. The CDR3 contains 15 residues. This CDR3 reads CASSYVRSSYNEQFF. The CDR3 DNA sequence: TGTGCCAGCAGTTACGTCCGAAGCTCCTACAATGAGCAGTTCTTC.

This clone was detected once. The chain has TRBV10-2 and TRBJ2-7; D gene unclear. Trimming left V 0 bases short and J 6 bases short, with 3 bases between. Looked up from germline, CDR1 is WSHSY and CDR2 is SAAADI. CDR3 size: 11 residues. The CDR3 loop is CASSESPEQYF. As DNA, the CDR3 is TGCGCCAGCAGTGAGTCTCCCGAGCAGTACTTC.

With respect to this clone: This sample also contains other DNA sequences that code for the same CDR3. The chain joins TRBV5-6 to TRBJ2-7; perhaps TRBD2 as D (5 bases). V dropped 1 base and J dropped 2 bases, with 7 bases sitting between them. CDR1 is SGHDT and CDR2 is YYEEEE in the germline V gene. This CDR3 has 13 residues. Written as DNA, the CDR3 is TGTGCCAGCAGCTTGTATAGCGCCTACGAGCAGTACTTC. Its protein is CASSLYSAYEQYF.